These 5 T cell receptor beta chains were all obtained from the same sample, sequenced in a study of T cell clones after liver transplantation. Clones were read by immunoSEQ multiplex PCR, and TCRdb kept only the in-frame ones, dropping some. The top ten clones hold nearly 10% of a sample with some 59,000 clones, 60% to 80% of them seen once. The sample in question was CD4+ T cells from blood, obtained at the 22-month timepoint. All receptors come from a human patient who received a liver transplant. Some T cells may be the graft donor's.

The V and J genes are TRBV19 and TRBJ2-7, with D uncertain. Trimming stripped 6 bases from V and 0 bases from J, with 12 bases between. There are 14 residues in the CDR3. CDR1 and CDR2 from the germline V gene are LNHDA and SQIVND (reference sequence). DNA for the CDR3: TGTGCCAGTAGACCACAGAGTAGCTCCTACGAGCAGTACTTC. Protein: CASRPQSSSYEQYF. Full variable domain (missing parts from reference TRBV19 and TRBJ2-7): DGGITQSPKYLFRKEGQNVTLSCEQNLNHDAMYWYRQDPGQGLRLIYYSQIVNDFQKGDIAEGYSVSREKKESFPLTVTSAQKNPTAFYLCASRPQSSSYEQYFGPGTRLTVT.

This chain uses TRBV5-1 with TRBJ2-6; 9 bases map to TRBD1. The CDR3 totals 20 residues. V trimming: 0 bases; J trimming: 0 bases; junction bases outside the gene matches: 10. CDR1 and CDR2 from the germline V gene are SGHRS and YFSETQ. The CDR3 DNA sequence: TGCGCCAGCAGCTTGGCCGGGACAGGGTTGCTTCTCTCTGGGGCCAACGTCCTGACTTTC. As protein: CASSLAGTGLLLSGANVLTF.

The chain couples TRBV19 to TRBJ2-3, with 11 bases that match TRBD1. From germline, CDR1 is LNHDA and CDR2 SQIVND (reference sequence). The CDR3 is made up of 13 amino acids. After removal of 10 bases from V and 4 bases from J, the junction contained 4 bases not matched to a gene. The CDR3, as DNA: TGTGCCACGGGACAGGGGGGCGCAGATACGCAGTATTTT. Protein: CATGQGGADTQYF.

Only a few counts were recorded for this clone. The V and J genes are TRBV6-1 and TRBJ2-7; D gene uncertain. Trimming took 6 bases from V and 4 from J, leaving 19 bases between them. This CDR3 comprises 15 residues. The germline V gene encodes CDR1 MNHNS and CDR2 SASEGT. The CDR3 reads CASRTRRAWKYEQYF. The CDR3 nucleotides are TGTGCCAGCAGAACCCGACGGGCGTGGAAGTACGAGCAGTACTTC.

V usage is TRBV20-1 and J usage is TRBJ2-7; D not resolved. Germline V CDR1 and CDR2: DFQATT, SNEGSKA (reference sequence). Trimming cost V 4 bases and J 4 bases, with 8 bases left between them. The CDR3 totals 11 residues. The CDR3 is CSAILGYEQYF. The DNA for the CDR3 is TGCAGTGCTATATTGGGTTACGAGCAGTACTTC.